Listed below are T cell receptor beta chains from one sample, sequenced in a study of cytomegalovirus exposure and HLA in healthy donors. This table comes from immunoSEQ multiplex PCR, and its TCRdb copy is limited to in-frame clones, with some not included. The listing records under 150,000 clones. The source material was PBMCs. All receptors come from a middle-aged man in good health and CMV-seronegative. Both conserved end residues are part of each CDR3. A D gene is named only where the DNA matches it firmly.

d_call: -; j_call: TRBJ2-3; v_call: TRBV7-3; cdr3_aa: CASSLSGADTQYF
d_call: TRBD1; j_call: TRBJ1-2; v_call: TRBV14; cdr3_aa: CASSQVGQGARGYTF
d_call: -; j_call: TRBJ1-4; v_call: TRBV6-5; cdr3_aa: CASGARSGNEKLFF
d_call: TRBD1; j_call: TRBJ2-3; v_call: TRBV19; cdr3_aa: CASSLRTGGRADTQYF
d_call: TRBD1; j_call: TRBJ1-1; v_call: TRBV7-2; cdr3_aa: CASSLGQINTEAFF
d_call: -; j_call: TRBJ1-1; v_call: TRBV9; cdr3_aa: CASSLDSINTEAFF
d_call: -; j_call: TRBJ2-7; v_call: TRBV5-1; cdr3_aa: CASSLGHEQYF
d_call: -; j_call: TRBJ1-5; v_call: TRBV15; cdr3_aa: CATSRERRIDQPQHF
d_call: TRBD1; j_call: TRBJ2-5; v_call: TRBV4-1; cdr3_aa: CASSPGTGVDQETQYF
d_call: TRBD1; j_call: TRBJ1-3; v_call: TRBV18; cdr3_aa: CASSDRVSGNTIYF
d_call: TRBD1; j_call: TRBJ1-1; v_call: TRBV19; cdr3_aa: CASSTRQGRTEAFF
d_call: TRBD1; j_call: TRBJ1-1; v_call: TRBV2; cdr3_aa: CASRRTGGTEAFF
d_call: -; j_call: TRBJ1-2; v_call: TRBV5-4; cdr3_aa: CASSLAGEGINYGYTF
d_call: TRBD2; j_call: TRBJ2-5; v_call: TRBV28; cdr3_aa: CASSLSRTSRDTQYF
d_call: -; j_call: TRBJ1-3; v_call: TRBV27; cdr3_aa: CASSFSPTPGNTIYF
d_call: -; j_call: TRBJ2-1; v_call: TRBV7-9; cdr3_aa: CASSLGEGSYNEQFF
d_call: TRBD1; j_call: TRBJ1-2; v_call: TRBV28; cdr3_aa: CASRYRGADGYTF
d_call: -; j_call: TRBJ2-6; v_call: TRBV5-1; cdr3_aa: CASSLEPAGMFSGANVLTF
d_call: -; j_call: TRBJ2-7; v_call: TRBV5-1; cdr3_aa: CASSPGDSEYEQYF
d_call: TRBD2; j_call: TRBJ2-2; v_call: TRBV5-4; cdr3_aa: CASSRAGGTNTGELFF
d_call: -; j_call: TRBJ1-3; v_call: TRBV5-6; cdr3_aa: CASSLVSGNSGNTIYF
d_call: -; j_call: TRBJ1-1; v_call: TRBV19; cdr3_aa: CASRSEGLTNTEAFF
d_call: -; j_call: TRBJ2-7; v_call: TRBV9; cdr3_aa: CASSPGGEDYEQYF
d_call: -; j_call: TRBJ1-4; v_call: TRBV28; cdr3_aa: CASRSSGSNEKLFF
d_call: -; j_call: TRBJ1-6; v_call: TRBV2; cdr3_aa: CASDALGSGGQNSPLHF
d_call: TRBD1; j_call: TRBJ1-4; v_call: TRBV7-9; cdr3_aa: CASSQQGARGKLFF
d_call: TRBD1; j_call: TRBJ1-5; v_call: TRBV2; cdr3_aa: CASSPPEGAPQPQHF
d_call: TRBD1; j_call: TRBJ2-7; v_call: TRBV6-1; cdr3_aa: CASSAGQGFYEQYF
d_call: -; j_call: TRBJ2-7; v_call: TRBV4-3; cdr3_aa: CASSQAQPGAGEQYF
d_call: TRBD2; j_call: TRBJ2-2; v_call: TRBV7-7; cdr3_aa: CASSPSAGGLTGELFF
d_call: TRBD1; j_call: TRBJ1-1; v_call: TRBV7-9; cdr3_aa: CASSGQGTEAFF
d_call: -; j_call: TRBJ2-2; v_call: TRBV19; cdr3_aa: CASSIKRIGWELFF
d_call: -; j_call: TRBJ2-5; v_call: TRBV2; cdr3_aa: CASSDPDQETQYF
d_call: TRBD1; j_call: TRBJ1-2; v_call: TRBV2; cdr3_aa: CASSPQGARGYTF
d_call: TRBD1; j_call: TRBJ1-5; v_call: TRBV6-5; cdr3_aa: CASSYSQRGRGAQHF
d_call: -; j_call: TRBJ1-1; v_call: TRBV5-4; cdr3_aa: CASGLLQANTEAFF
d_call: -; j_call: TRBJ1-1; v_call: TRBV9; cdr3_aa: CASSADETAEAFF
d_call: -; j_call: TRBJ1-2; v_call: TRBV5-5; cdr3_aa: CASSLDRVYGYTF
d_call: -; j_call: TRBJ1-1; v_call: TRBV7-9; cdr3_aa: CASSTTGNTEAFF
d_call: -; j_call: TRBJ2-2; v_call: TRBV18; cdr3_aa: CASSPQGSTGELFF
d_call: TRBD1; j_call: TRBJ1-1; v_call: TRBV6-5; cdr3_aa: CASRIGQGGEAFF
d_call: TRBD2; j_call: TRBJ2-1; v_call: TRBV5-4; cdr3_aa: CASSLVTSGRPIEQFF